This passage covers 7 T cell receptor beta chains from one sample sequenced in a study of T cells in Graves' hyperthyroidism and ophthalmopathy. Amplification yielded TCR beta CDR3 regions, with RNA transcripts as the source. HTBI primers were employed in a first-round RT-PCR of the TCR CDR3. Using its own MiXCR run on the multiplex PCR reads, TCRdb lists one record per CDR3 protein. The data show roughly 600,000 distinct CDR3 sequences, 13% to 15% seen once. Sequencing used blood. These receptors originate from a woman in her forties or fifties with Graves' ophthalmopathy.

Details on this clonotype: This CDR3 fails to terminate in the conserved phenylalanine or tryptophan, so it likely reflects a read error. The rearrangement joins TRBV5-5 to TRBJ2-6, with TRBD1 identical over 10 bases. The junction had 9 bases not matched to a gene; V was cut back by 5 bases and J by 1 base. The CDR3 runs 18 residues. Germline lookup yields CDR1 SGHKS and CDR2 YYEKEE (reference sequence). The CDR3 here is CASRSGTGVHSGANVLTS. As DNA, the CDR3 is TGTGCCAGCAGGTCCGGGACAGGGGTCCATTCTGGGGCCAACGTCCTGACTTCC.

The chain is built from TRBV24-1 and TRBJ2-2; D is perhaps TRBD1 or TRBD2 (5 bases each). Trimming took 4 bases from V and 1 from J, leaving 12 bases between them. Germline CDR1 is KGHDR and CDR2 is SFDVKD. This CDR3 contains 16 residues. This CDR3 reads CATSEGSGRNTGELFF. The CDR3 DNA reads as TGTGCCACCAGTGAGGGATCGGGACGGAACACCGGGGAGCTGTTTTTT.

This clonotype was recorded at least ten times. CDR3 residues: CASSENRGSLNTEAFF. As DNA, the CDR3 is TGTGCCAGCAGCGAAAACAGGGGGTCTCTGAACACTGAAGCTTTCTTT. The chain uses TRBV11-1 and TRBJ1-1, with 8 bases aligning to TRBD1. Trimming removed 5 bases from V and 0 bases from J; junction bases left unmatched: 8. The germline gives CDR1 SGHAT, CDR2 FQDESV (reference sequence). The CDR3 is 16 amino acids.

Only a few counts were recorded for this clonotype. The J gene is TRBJ2-2, the V gene TRBV25-1, with 14 bases that match TRBD2. Germline assignment: CDR1 MGHDK and CDR2 SYGVNS. The CDR3 has 20 amino acids. The trim removed 4 bases at V and 4 bases at J, leaving 14 bases unmatched. Here the CDR3 DNA reads TGTGCCAGCAGTGGGCGAACTGGGACTAGCGGGAGTCTAACCACCGGGGAGCTGTTTTTT. As protein: CASSGRTGTSGSLTTGELFF.

The chain links TRBV5-1 to TRBJ2-5; D unresolved. Germline CDR1 reads SGHRS; CDR2 reads YFSETQ. Trimming removed 4 bases at V and 3 bases at J, with 19 bases between. This CDR3 comprises 16 residues. The CDR3 is CASSLLDAGAKETQYF. The DNA for the CDR3 is TGCGCCAGCAGCCTGCTCGACGCAGGCGCAAAAGAGACCCAGTACTTC. Combining the CDR3 with reference TRBV5-1 and TRBJ2-5 gives the whole variable domain KAGVTQTPRYLIKTRGQQVTLSCSPISGHRSVSWYQQTPGQGLQFLFEYFSETQRNKGNFPGRFSGRQFSNSRSEMNVSTLELGDSALYLCASSLLDAGAKETQYFGPGTRLLVL.

In the case of this clonotype: A read error is possible here, since a much larger clone lies one base away. V and J are TRBV9 and TRBJ2-5; 11 bases map to TRBD2. Germline trimming cut 4 bases from V and 4 bases from J; bases unmatched to any gene: 6. The CDR3 covers 15 residues. Germline V gene lookup returns CDR1 SGDLS and CDR2 YYNGEE. CDR3 bases: TGTGCCAGCAGCATAGCGGGAGGGAGCGGAGAGACCCAGTACTTC. Protein product: CASSIAGGSGETQYF.

About this clonotype itself: A much larger clone is a single base away; this may be a read error. The V gene is TRBV10-3, the J gene TRBJ2-3; 8 bases align to TRBD2. CDR3 length equals 18 residues. V trimming: 2 bases; J trimming: 4 bases; junction bases outside the gene matches: 14. Germline CDR1 is ENHRY and CDR2 is SYGVKD. The CDR3 spells CAISEPGDIAGRSDTQYF. The CDR3 DNA is TGTGCCATCAGTGAGCCGGGGGACATAGCGGGAAGGTCAGATACGCAGTATTTT.